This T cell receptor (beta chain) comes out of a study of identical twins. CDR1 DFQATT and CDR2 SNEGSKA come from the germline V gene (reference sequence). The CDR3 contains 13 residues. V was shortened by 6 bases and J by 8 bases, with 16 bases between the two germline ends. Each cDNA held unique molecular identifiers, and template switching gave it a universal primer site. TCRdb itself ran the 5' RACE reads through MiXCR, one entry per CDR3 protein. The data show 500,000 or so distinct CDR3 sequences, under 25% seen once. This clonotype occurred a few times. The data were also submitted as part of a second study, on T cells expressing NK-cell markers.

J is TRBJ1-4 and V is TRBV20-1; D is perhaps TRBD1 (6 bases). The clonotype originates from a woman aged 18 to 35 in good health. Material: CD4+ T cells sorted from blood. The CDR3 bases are TGCAGTGCCCGGGGGCGGGGGGAAGAAAAACTGTTTTTT. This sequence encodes CSARGRGEEKLFF.